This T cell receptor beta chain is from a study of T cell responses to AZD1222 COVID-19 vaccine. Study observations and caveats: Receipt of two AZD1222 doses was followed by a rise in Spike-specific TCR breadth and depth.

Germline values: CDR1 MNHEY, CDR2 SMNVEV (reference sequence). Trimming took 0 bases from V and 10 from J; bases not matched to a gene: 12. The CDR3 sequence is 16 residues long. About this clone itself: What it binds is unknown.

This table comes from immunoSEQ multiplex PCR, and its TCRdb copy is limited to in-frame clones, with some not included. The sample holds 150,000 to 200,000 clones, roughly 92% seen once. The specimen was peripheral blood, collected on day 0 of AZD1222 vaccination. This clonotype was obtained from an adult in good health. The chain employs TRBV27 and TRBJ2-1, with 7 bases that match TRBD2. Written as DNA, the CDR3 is TGTGCCAGCAGTTTATCGCGGCTAGCGGAGTCAGGAGAGCAGTTCTTC. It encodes CASSLSRLAESGEQFF.